The 31 T cell receptor beta chains below all came from one sample that was sequenced in a study of blood T cell repertoires in COVID-19. The data were produced by immunoSEQ multiplex PCR, yet TCRdb's version contains in-frame clones alone and is incomplete. The table has 130,000 to 150,000 clones, 75% to 85% seen once. What was sequenced was peripheral blood. The receptors come from a man aged 60 to 75 with active or convalescent COVID-19.

The genes are TRBV7-9 and TRBJ2-4, with 8 bases aligning to TRBD2. CDR3 length: 14 residues. Germline V gives CDR1 SEHNR, CDR2 FQNEAQ (reference sequence). After removal of 2 bases from V and 8 bases from J, the junction contained 5 bases not matched to a gene. This CDR3 reads CASSLSGSFDIQYF. DNA of the CDR3: TGTGCCAGCAGCTTAAGCGGGAGCTTCGACATTCAGTACTTC.

The chain combines TRBV2 with TRBJ1-1, with TRBD1 matching 10 bases. Per germline, CDR1 SNHLY and CDR2 FYNNEI. The V gene end was trimmed by 8 bases and the J gene end by 0 bases; junction bases not matched to a gene: 6. The CDR3 sequence is 15 residues long. CDR3 sequence: CASPPGQGMNTEAFF. For the CDR3, the DNA is TGTGCCAGCCCTCCGGGACAGGGGATGAACACTGAAGCTTTCTTT.

V usage is TRBV12-5 and J usage is TRBJ1-1, with no clear D. Germline CDR1 and CDR2: LGHNT and FRNRAP. Between the trimmed V and J ends, which lost 9 bases and 0 bases, there was a span of 8 bases. CDR3 length: 12 residues. CDR3 nucleotide sequence: TGTGCTAGCCGGGGAATGAACACTGAAGCTTTCTTT. Translation: CASRGMNTEAFF.

This clone was observed a single time. The chain links TRBV28 to TRBJ2-7; the match to TRBD2 covers 7 bases. Germline V gives CDR1 MDHEN, CDR2 SYDVKM. With 7 bases clipped from V and 4 bases from J, the junction kept 13 bases outside the gene matches. The CDR3 spans 15 residues. CDR3 amino acids: CASTPGLVGGYEQYF. CDR3 nucleotides: TGTGCCAGCACCCCCGGACTAGTGGGGGGTTACGAGCAGTACTTC.

The chain employs TRBV7-9 and TRBJ2-5; possibly TRBD2 for D (6 bases). The CDR3 loop spans 14 amino acids. Germline CDR1 SEHNR, CDR2 FQNEAQ (reference sequence). Trimming pared 1 base from V and 3 bases from J, leaving 9 bases between. The CDR3 DNA is TGTGCCAGCAGCTTAGGGGGACTTGAAGAGACCCAGTACTTC. Amino acids: CASSLGGLEETQYF. The full variable domain, completed using reference TRBV7-9 and TRBJ2-5, is DTGVSQNPRHKITKRGQNVTFRCDPISEHNRLYWYRQTLGQGPEFLTYFQNEAQLEKSRLLSDRFSAERPKGSFSTLEIQRTEQGDSAMYLCASSLGGLEETQYFGPGTRLLVL.

This clone was seen just once. The chain links TRBV5-5 to TRBJ2-1; 11 bases match TRBD2. The J segment lost 9 bases and the V segment lost 3 bases, leaving 5 bases of the junction unmatched. The germline V gene encodes CDR1 SGHKS and CDR2 YYEKEE (reference sequence). This CDR3 has 14 residues. The CDR3 DNA follows: TGTGCCAGCAGCTGGGGGACTAGCGGAAGTGAGCAGTTCTTC. Translated: CASSWGTSGSEQFF.

V gene TRBV6-1 combines with J gene TRBJ2-1; possibly TRBD2 for D (6 bases). The V gene lost 3 bases and the J gene lost 8 bases, with 14 bases spanning the gap. CDR1 and CDR2 from the germline V gene are MNHNS and SASEGT. The length of the CDR3 is 14 residues. The CDR3 DNA is TGTGCCAGCAGTGACCCGCTCAGGAGGGATGAGCAGTTCTTC. It is translated as CASSDPLRRDEQFF.

The J gene is TRBJ2-7, the V gene TRBV27; D gene unclear. The germline CDR1 and CDR2 sequences are MNHEY and SMNVEV (reference sequence). The CDR3 length is 12 residues. Trimming stripped 0 bases from V and 4 bases from J, with 4 bases between. CDR3 sequence: CASSLSGYEQYF. Here the CDR3 DNA reads TGTGCCAGCAGTTTATCCGGGTACGAGCAGTACTTC.

V usage is TRBV12-3 or TRBV12-4 and J usage is TRBJ1-1, with 7 nucleotides matching TRBD1. J was trimmed by 3 bases and V by 2 bases; bases with no gene match: 0. This CDR3 comprises 13 residues. DNA of the CDR3: TGTGCCAGCAGTTTACAGGGGGACACTGAAGCTTTCTTT. It specifies CASSLQGDTEAFF.

The gene calls are TRBV2 and TRBJ1-2; 8 positions agree with TRBD1. J lost 8 bases, V lost 5 bases, and 7 bases had no gene match. Germline assignment: CDR1 SNHLY and CDR2 FYNNEI. This CDR3 is built from 13 residues. The CDR3 protein is CASSSDRGAGYTF. CDR3 DNA sequence: TGTGCCAGCAGTTCTGACAGGGGAGCCGGCTACACCTTC.

V and J are TRBV6-5 and TRBJ2-3; 11 nucleotides match TRBD2. Germline V lookup: CDR1 MNHEY, CDR2 SVGAGI. CDR3 size: 14 residues. J was trimmed by 5 bases and V by 4 bases; bases with no gene match: 2. The CDR3 region has the DNA TGTGCCAGCAGTTTAGCGGGAGGGCAAGATACGCAGTATTTT. The encoded protein is CASSLAGGQDTQYF.

V gene TRBV7-2 combines with J gene TRBJ2-7; no reliable D call. This CDR3 contains 11 residues. Germline V gives CDR1 SGHTA, CDR2 FQGNSA. V shed 3 bases and J shed 4 bases, with 4 bases lying between them. The CDR3 sequence is CASSLTYEQYF. The DNA for the CDR3 is TGTGCCAGCAGCTTGACTTACGAGCAGTACTTC.

The chain uses TRBV2 and TRBJ2-7; 7 nucleotides line up with TRBD2. V trimming: 4 bases; J trimming: 1 base; junction bases outside the gene matches: 4. CDR1 SNHLY and CDR2 FYNNEI come from the germline V gene. This CDR3 is built from 14 residues. The CDR3 here is CASSGGTTSYEQYF. CDR3 sequence (DNA): TGTGCCAGCAGTGGGGGGACTACGTCCTACGAGCAGTACTTC.

This clone was recorded a few times. The identical CDR3 is also encoded by other nucleotide sequences in the sample. V usage is TRBV19 and J usage is TRBJ2-2, with TRBD2 identical over 10 bases. Germline CDR1 LNHDA, CDR2 SQIVND (reference sequence). The CDR3 runs to 16 residues. The V and J ends lost 6 bases and 0 bases, in that order; junction bases with no gene match: 4. For the CDR3, the DNA is TGTGCCAGTAGGTTACTAGCGGGACCGAACACCGGGGAGCTGTTTTTT. Its translation: CASRLLAGPNTGELFF.

This clone has at least ten counts. This chain joins TRBV9 and TRBJ2-7, with 8 bases fitting TRBD2. The CDR3 spans 16 residues. Germline-derived CDR1 and CDR2 are SGDLS and YYNGEE. Trimming took 4 bases from V and 3 from J; bases not matched to a gene: 12. The CDR3 region is CASSPDSGNPLYEQYF. CDR3 in DNA: TGTGCCAGCAGCCCAGATAGCGGGAACCCTCTCTACGAGCAGTACTTC.

The chain links TRBV5-5 to TRBJ1-3; perhaps TRBD1 as D (5 bases). Looked up from germline, CDR1 is SGHKS and CDR2 is YYEKEE (reference sequence). Trimming stripped 0 bases from V and 0 bases from J, with 7 bases between. The CDR3 sequence is 15 residues long. CDR3 sequence: CASSLDRNSGNTIYF. CDR3 DNA sequence: TGTGCCAGCAGCTTGGACAGGAACTCTGGAAACACCATATATTTT. Combining the CDR3 with reference TRBV5-5 and TRBJ1-3 gives the whole variable domain DAGVTQSPTHLIKTRGQQVTLRCSPISGHKSVSWYQQVLGQGPQFIFQYYEKEERGRGNFPDRFSARQFPNYSSELNVNALLLGDSALYLCASSLDRNSGNTIYFGEGSWLTVV.

This clone was detected once. Distinct nucleotide sequences in the sample also encode this CDR3. The chain joins TRBV24-1 to TRBJ2-5, with TRBD1 matching over 9 bases. V dropped 3 bases and J dropped 5; count of bases not matched to a gene: 6. CDR1 is KGHDR and CDR2 is SFDVKD in the germline V gene. This CDR3 has 15 amino acids. Written as DNA, the CDR3 is TGTGCCACCAGTGATCGGGGACAGGGTCGGGAGACCCAGTACTTC. Its translation: CATSDRGQGRETQYF.

The chain employs TRBV3-1 (or the pseudogene TRBV3-2) and TRBJ1-2; 7 nucleotides line up with TRBD1. Germline V gene data show CDR1 as LGHDT and CDR2 as YNNKEL (reference sequence). This CDR3 contains 12 residues. V was clipped by 4 bases and J by 9 bases; unmatched bases: 5. The CDR3 loop is CASSLEGASYTF. The CDR3 DNA sequence: TGTGCCAGCAGCCTCGAGGGGGCGAGCTACACCTTC.

The chain couples TRBV27 to TRBJ1-1, with D unresolved. Germline V gives CDR1 MNHEY, CDR2 SMNVEV (reference sequence). The ends were cut back, 6 bases at V and 8 bases at J, with 19 bases in the middle. CDR3 length equals 14 residues. The CDR3 coding sequence is TGTGCCAGCAGCCGAAGAACCGGTAGTAGCGAAGCTTTCTTT. Translating gives CASSRRTGSSEAFF.

V gene TRBV19 combines with J gene TRBJ2-7; TRBD2 aligns across 9 bases. Per the germline V gene, CDR1 is LNHDA and CDR2 is SQIVND (reference sequence). CDR3 size: 13 residues. V dropped 9 bases and J dropped 4; count of bases not matched to a gene: 7. CDR3 coding DNA: TGTGCCAGCTACTGGCGGGAGGGGTACGAGCAGTACTTC. Translated: CASYWREGYEQYF.

This chain links TRBV4-2 with TRBJ1-1, with TRBD1 identical over 7 bases. Germline V gene data show CDR1 as LGHNA and CDR2 as YNFKEQ. V trimming: 0 bases; J trimming: 4 bases; junction bases outside the gene matches: 2. The CDR3 spans 14 residues. The CDR3 sequence: CASSQDAGGTEAFF. The CDR3 DNA is TGTGCCAGCAGCCAAGACGCAGGGGGCACTGAAGCTTTCTTT.

The table lists this clone with a count of one. The chain combines TRBV19 with TRBJ2-2; 7 positions agree with TRBD1. Germline loops: CDR1 LNHDA, CDR2 SQIVND (reference sequence). This CDR3 is built from 14 residues. Trimming cost V 9 bases and J 2 bases; bases outside gene matches: 6. The CDR3 loop reads CASVGTANTGELFF. In DNA, the CDR3 is TGTGCCAGCGTAGGGACAGCCAACACCGGGGAGCTGTTTTTT. Supplemented by reference TRBV19 and TRBJ2-2, the full variable domain reads DGGITQSPKYLFRKEGQNVTLSCEQNLNHDAMYWYRQDPGQGLRLIYYSQIVNDFQKGDIAEGYSVSREKKESFPLTVTSAQKNPTAFYLCASVGTANTGELFFGEGSRLTVL.

The V call is TRBV4-2, the J call TRBJ1-1; D is perhaps TRBD1 (6 bases). Germline-derived CDR1 and CDR2 are LGHNA and YNFKEQ. The CDR3 loop spans 15 amino acids. Trimming left V 0 bases short and J 5 bases short, with 13 bases between. CDR3 bases: TGTGCCAGCAGCCAAGATGGAGGGGGGGGGACTGAAGCTTTCTTT. This encodes CASSQDGGGGTEAFF.

This sequence joins TRBV11-2 and TRBJ2-7; 8 bases are shared with TRBD2. The CDR3 runs to 13 residues. Germline CDR1 and CDR2: SGHAT and FQNNGV. Losses at the gene ends were 4 bases for V and 9 bases for J; bases not matched to a gene: 8. The CDR3 here is CASSSPGGRGQYF. DNA for the CDR3: TGTGCCAGCAGCTCGCCGGGGGGGCGCGGGCAGTACTTC. Together with reference TRBV11-2 and TRBJ2-7, the CDR3 gives the full variable domain: EAGVAQSPRYKIIEKRQSVAFWCNPISGHATLYWYQQILGQGPKLLIQFQNNGVVDDSQLPKDRFSAERLKGVDSTLKIQPAKLEDSAVYLCASSSPGGRGQYFGPGTRLTVT.

The chain joins TRBV24-1 to TRBJ2-5, with D possibly TRBD1 on 6 matching bases. Germline V gene lookup returns CDR1 KGHDR and CDR2 SFDVKD. V was trimmed by 3 bases and J by 5 bases, leaving 12 bases between them. The CDR3 is 14 amino acids. This CDR3 reads CATSDEGGSETQYF. The CDR3 bases are TGTGCCACCAGTGATGAAGGGGGTAGCGAGACCCAGTACTTC.

CDR3 region: CASSKGSGTGRYNEQFF. The CDR3 DNA sequence: TGTGCCAGTTCCAAAGGGAGCGGGACAGGGCGTTACAATGAGCAGTTCTTC. The chain combines TRBV19 with TRBJ2-1; the match to TRBD1 covers 9 bases. In germline, CDR1 is LNHDA, CDR2 SQIVND (reference sequence). Losses at the gene ends were 8 bases for V and 4 bases for J; bases not matched to a gene: 15. This CDR3 spans 17 amino acids. Full variable domain (rest looked up from reference TRBV19 and TRBJ2-1): DGGITQSPKYLFRKEGQNVTLSCEQNLNHDAMYWYRQDPGQGLRLIYYSQIVNDFQKGDIAEGYSVSREKKESFPLTVTSAQKNPTAFYLCASSKGSGTGRYNEQFFGPGTRLTVL.

The CDR3 sequence: CASYQGQGLYEQYF. The CDR3 region has the DNA TGTGCCAGCTATCAAGGACAGGGGCTCTACGAGCAGTACTTC. The J gene is TRBJ2-7, the V gene TRBV6-6, with 9 bases lining up with TRBD1. J was trimmed by 3 bases and V by 8 bases; bases with no gene match: 8. The germline CDR1 and CDR2 sequences are MNHNY and SVGAGI (reference sequence). The CDR3 is 14 residues long.

V is TRBV5-1 and J is TRBJ1-4; the match to TRBD1 covers 9 bases. The CDR3 runs to 14 residues. Germline V CDR1 and CDR2: SGHRS, YFSETQ. J gave up 5 bases and V 3 bases, and 2 bases lay outside the gene matches. The CDR3 sequence: CASSSGTGNEKLFF. The CDR3 DNA reads TGCGCCAGCAGCTCCGGGACAGGGAATGAAAAACTGTTTTTT.

The rearrangement joins TRBV28 to TRBJ1-1; D possibly corresponds to TRBD1 (5 bases). V dropped 6 bases and J dropped 5 bases, with 13 bases sitting between them. The CDR3 length is 13 residues. Looked up from germline, CDR1 is MDHEN and CDR2 is SYDVKM. As DNA, the CDR3 is TGTGCCAGCAGGGGAACGGGGGTTACTGAAGCTTTCTTT. Translating it yields CASRGTGVTEAFF.

This clone occurred once. The chain uses TRBV9 and TRBJ2-7, with TRBD2 as a possible D gene (5 bases). The CDR3 is made up of 17 amino acids. CDR1 and CDR2 (germline): SGDLS, YYNGEE. Deletions cut 2 bases from V and 3 bases from J, with 21 bases between. The CDR3 is CASSVPTRRSPFYEQYF. CDR3 coding DNA: TGTGCCAGCAGCGTTCCCACTAGGAGGTCCCCCTTCTACGAGCAGTACTTC.

V usage is TRBV11-3 and J usage is TRBJ2-1; tentatively, D is TRBD1 (6 bases). Trimming stripped 4 bases from V and 9 bases from J, with 10 bases between. The CDR3 loop spans 12 amino acids. The germline V gene encodes CDR1 SGHNT and CDR2 YENEEA. CDR3 in amino acids: CASSSPGAEQFF. The CDR3 nucleotides read TGTGCCAGCAGCTCACCAGGGGCTGAGCAGTTCTTC.